Listed below are T cell receptor beta chains from one sample, sequenced in a study of cytotoxic CD8 clonotypes in ibrutinib-treated CLL. TCRdb keeps only in-frame clones here, not all; method: immunoSEQ multiplex PCR. This table holds around 150,000 clones, approximately 77% found once. The sequences come from PBMCs, collected after 12 months of ibrutinib treatment. These receptor sequences come from a human donor with chronic lymphocytic leukemia. Each CDR3 is given with its conserved first and last residue. D genes are given only for firm matches. Not every row has a clone size; where given, it reads once, few, many or a size class.

j_call d_call v_call clone_size cdr3_aa cdr3_nt
TRBJ2-2 . TRBV28 . CASSLYGVNGELFF TGTGCCAGCAGTTTGTACGGGGTTAACGGGGAGCTGTTTTTT
TRBJ2-3 . TRBV27 . CASSYRANYGEDTQYF TGTGCCAGCAGTTACCGGGCCAATTATGGGGAAGATACGCAGTATTTT
TRBJ1-1 TRBD1 TRBV9 . CASSAGTGNTEAFF TGTGCCAGCAGCGCAGGGACAGGAAACACTGAAGCTTTCTTT
TRBJ1-2 . TRBV10-3 . CAISESGSDSYGYTF TGTGCCATCAGTGAGTCAGGTTCGGATTCATATGGCTACACCTTC
TRBJ1-5 . TRBV4-1 few CASSQQGFQPQHF TGCGCCAGCAGCCAACAGGGTTTTCAGCCCCAGCATTTT
TRBJ1-4 . TRBV4-1 . CASSHTSGRVGEKLFF TGCGCCAGCAGCCACACCTCAGGCAGGGTGGGTGAAAAACTGTTTTTT
TRBJ2-7 . TRBV7-9 . CASSEFYSGYSPGYEQYF TGTGCCAGCAGCGAATTTTACTCAGGGTACTCTCCGGGGTACGAGCAGTACTTC
TRBJ2-1 . TRBV7-8 . CASSLLELAYNEQFF TGTGCCAGCAGCCTTCTGGAGTTAGCCTACAATGAGCAGTTCTTC
TRBJ1-4 . TRBV18 . CASSPEGAGYEKLFF TGTGCCAGCTCACCAGAAGGCGCAGGTTATGAAAAACTGTTTTTT
TRBJ1-2 . TRBV19 . CASSLNYGYTF TGTGCCAGTAGTCTGAACTATGGCTACACCTTC
TRBJ2-2 . TRBV11-2 . CASSLDGGGLWTRNTGELFF TGTGCCAGCAGCTTAGATGGGGGTGGTTTGTGGACGAGGAACACCGGGGAGCTGTTTTTT
TRBJ2-7 . TRBV10-3 . CAISQGPYEQYF TGTGCCATCAGCCAGGGGCCCTACGAGCAGTACTTC
TRBJ1-5 . TRBV28 . CASSFRAGWQPQHF TGTGCCAGCAGTTTTAGGGCAGGGTGGCAGCCCCAGCATTTT
TRBJ2-4 TRBD1 TRBV5-5 . CASSLDPGGVRAKNIQYF TGTGCCAGCAGCTTGGACCCAGGGGGCGTAAGAGCCAAAAACATTCAGTACTTC
TRBJ2-5 TRBD1 TRBV28 . CASSIPDRAQETQYF TGTGCCAGCAGTATCCCGGACAGGGCCCAAGAGACCCAGTACTTC
TRBJ1-4 . TRBV5-5 . CASSLEGTTNEKLFF TGTGCCAGCAGCTTGGAGGGGACAACTAATGAAAAACTGTTTTTT
TRBJ2-1 . TRBV20-1 . CSVPLVEQFF TGCAGTGTCCCGTTGGTTGAGCAGTTCTTC
TRBJ2-5 TRBD1 TRBV7-9 . CASSSPTGTGSKETQYF TGTGCCAGCAGCTCCCCGACCGGGACAGGGAGTAAAGAGACCCAGTACTTC
TRBJ1-1 . TRBV5-1 . CASSLDRINGIFGAFF TGCGCCAGCAGCTTGGACCGAATCAACGGTATATTTGGAGCTTTCTTT
TRBJ2-3 . TRBV7-3 . CASSSQGDTQYF TGTGCCAGCAGCTCCCAGGGGGATACGCAGTATTTT
TRBJ1-2 . TRBV28 . CASSPERGGVRGYTF TGTGCCAGCAGCCCCGAGAGGGGGGGGGTTAGGGGCTACACCTTC
TRBJ2-7 TRBD1 TRBV5-1 few CASSDAWAFRGQTDEQYF TGCGCCAGCAGCGACGCGTGGGCCTTCAGGGGGCAGACTGACGAGCAGTACTTC
TRBJ1-5 . TRBV9 . CASLSMGESPNQPQHF TGTGCCAGCCTCTCGATGGGGGAATCCCCTAATCAGCCCCAGCATTTT
TRBJ1-1 TRBD1 TRBV28 . CASSSPGGPRTEAFF TGTGCCAGCAGTTCCCCAGGGGGCCCTCGGACTGAAGCTTTCTTT
TRBJ2-3 . TRBV7-3 . CASSLDRYTDTQYF TGTGCCAGCAGCTTAGACAGGTACACAGATACGCAGTATTTT
TRBJ1-2 . TRBV2 . CASTRTGTKGYGYTF TGTGCCAGCACGAGAACCGGGACGAAAGGATATGGCTACACCTTC
TRBJ1-2 . TRBV30 . CAYHQKGYTF TGTGCCTACCATCAAAAGGGCTACACCTTC
TRBJ1-1 . TRBV7-2 . CASSATGKTEAFF TGTGCCAGCAGCGCAACAGGGAAAACTGAAGCTTTCTTT
TRBJ2-5 TRBD2 TRBV2 . CASRDTSGGGETQYF TGTGCCAGCCGGGATACTAGCGGGGGGGGTGAGACCCAGTACTTC
TRBJ2-5 TRBD2 TRBV6-5 . CASRRTSGPQVAQYF TGTGCCAGCCGACGAACTAGCGGACCTCAAGTGGCCCAGTACTTC
TRBJ1-2 . TRBV25-1 . CASRGEITYGYTF TGTGCCAGCAGAGGTGAGATTACTTATGGCTACACCTTC
TRBJ1-1 . TRBV20-1 . CSARDYTEAFF TGCAGTGCTAGGGACTACACTGAAGCTTTCTTT
TRBJ2-5 . TRBV6-1 . CASSESLGTQYF TGTGCCAGCAGTGAAAGTTTAGGGACCCAGTACTTC
TRBJ2-5 TRBD2 TRBV28 once CASSGTNGETQYF TGTGCCAGCAGCGGGACTAACGGAGAGACCCAGTACTTC
TRBJ2-5 . TRBV19 . CASSRGGGSETQYF TGTGCCAGTAGTAGGGGTGGTGGGTCGGAGACCCAGTACTTC
TRBJ2-3 TRBD2 TRBV2 . CASSRPTSGSTDTQYF TGTGCCAGCAGCCGTCCAACTAGCGGCAGCACAGATACGCAGTATTTT
TRBJ1-2 . TRBV27 . CASLPKGKDYGYTF TGTGCCAGCCTCCCTAAAGGGAAGGACTATGGCTACACCTTC
TRBJ1-4 . TRBV19 . CASSRTDNEKLFF TGTGCCAGTAGTAGGACAGACAATGAAAAACTGTTTTTT
TRBJ1-5 . TRBV27 . CASSLVYPSGTDRSNQPQHF TGTGCCAGCAGTTTGGTGTATCCCTCCGGGACGGATAGGAGCAATCAGCCCCAGCATTTT
TRBJ2-3 TRBD2 TRBV7-6 . CASSLVSSGKGLRDTQYF TGTGCCAGCAGCTTAGTATCTAGCGGGAAAGGGCTCAGAGATACGCAGTATTTT
TRBJ2-3 TRBD2 TRBV9 . CASSGKLAGGPLGRDTQYF TGTGCCAGCAGCGGCAAGCTAGCGGGAGGGCCATTAGGGAGAGATACGCAGTATTTT
TRBJ2-7 . TRBV28 . CASSFGGSYEQYF TGTGCCAGCAGTTTCGGTGGATCCTACGAGCAGTACTTC
TRBJ2-1 . TRBV25-1 . CASSEYVPRNLYNEQFF TGTGCCAGCAGTGAATATGTCCCCAGGAACCTCTACAATGAGCAGTTCTTC
TRBJ1-3 . TRBV7-9 . CASSSLSGNTIYF TGTGCCAGCAGCTCCCTTTCAGGAAACACCATATATTTT
TRBJ2-7 . TRBV28 . CASSLQGYEQYF TGTGCCAGCAGTTTACAGGGATACGAGCAGTACTTC
TRBJ2-7 TRBD2 TRBV4-2 . CASSRGTSGESSYEQYF TGTGCCAGCAGCCGTGGGACTAGCGGGGAGTCCTCCTACGAGCAGTACTTC
TRBJ2-3 TRBD2 TRBV4-2 . CASSQERKGGGASDTQYF TGTGCCAGCAGCCAAGAAAGAAAAGGCGGGGGGGCATCAGATACGCAGTATTTT
TRBJ2-3 . TRBV5-6 . CASSLQSGSTDTQYF TGTGCCAGCAGCTTACAAAGCGGGTCCACAGATACGCAGTATTTT
TRBJ2-3 . TRBV18 . CASSPTVDTQYF TGTGCCAGCTCACCGACGGTAGATACGCAGTATTTT
TRBJ2-7 . TRBV7-2 . CASSQDETSFYEQYF TGTGCCAGCAGCCAAGACGAAACTAGTTTCTACGAGCAGTACTTC
TRBJ2-2 TRBD2 TRBV5-1 . CASSLTRWGTSGRSVGELFF TGCGCCAGCAGCTTGACCCGATGGGGGACTAGCGGGAGGTCGGTCGGGGAGCTGTTTTTT
TRBJ2-3 TRBD1 TRBV28 . CAGKTGGTDTQYF TGTGCCGGGAAGACAGGGGGGACAGATACGCAGTATTTT
TRBJ1-3 . TRBV6-5 . CASSYSQGSSGNTIYF TGTGCCAGCAGTTACTCCCAGGGATCCTCTGGAAACACCATATATTTT